These 7 T cell receptor beta chains came from one sample sequenced in a study of blood T cell repertoires in COVID-19. Libraries were prepared by immunoSEQ multiplex PCR; TCRdb keeps only in-frame clonotypes and omits some of them. The sample consists of about 160,000 clones, approximately 93% of them appearing once. Sequencing was performed on peripheral blood. The receptors were gathered from a woman aged 60-70 years with COVID-19, enrolled during active disease.

The V call is TRBV7-2, the J call TRBJ2-2, with TRBD2 matching 12 bases. CDR1 and CDR2 (germline): SGHTA, FQGNSA. The CDR3 has 16 residues. V trimming: 5 bases; J trimming: 7 bases; junction bases outside the gene matches: 8. DNA of the CDR3: TGTGCCAGCAGCCCCCTAGCGGGGGGGCCTGGCGGGGAGCTGTTTTTT. It translates to CASSPLAGGPGGELFF. Full variable domain (outside the CDR3, taken from reference TRBV7-2 and TRBJ2-2): GAGVSQSPSNKVTEKGKDVELRCDPISGHTALYWYRQSLGQGLEFLIYFQGNSAPDKSGLPSDRFSAERTGGSVSTLTIQRTQQEDSAVYLCASSPLAGGPGGELFFGEGSRLTVL.

This clone appeared a single time. The chain carries TRBV27 and TRBJ2-1; 8 bases fit TRBD2. Germline V CDR1 and CDR2: MNHEY, SMNVEV (reference sequence). V gave up 2 bases and J gave up 15 bases; unmatched junction bases: 12. The CDR3 is 14 amino acids. This chain's CDR3 is CASSLERGLGFRFF. The CDR3 DNA sequence: TGTGCCAGCAGTTTAGAGCGGGGGTTGGGATTTCGGTTCTTC.

This sequence joins TRBV6-5 and TRBJ2-3; D is unresolved. Trimming took 11 bases from V and 6 from J, leaving 24 bases between them. Germline values: CDR1 MNHEY, CDR2 SVGAGI. CDR3 length: 15 residues. The CDR3 DNA is TGTGCCGGTGGATTCGGTTATAGAAAAGCGGATACGCAGTATTTT. Its protein product is CAGGFGYRKADTQYF.

This chain links TRBV11-2 with TRBJ1-1; D is ambiguous. V was pared by 8 bases and J by 4 bases, with 8 bases between. The CDR3 consists of 11 residues. The germline gives CDR1 SGHAT, CDR2 FQNNGV. The CDR3 spells CASLRGTEAFF. For the CDR3, the DNA is TGTGCCAGCCTGCGGGGCACTGAAGCTTTCTTT.

The rearrangement joins TRBV15 to TRBJ2-7; TRBD2 is a possible D gene (5 bases). V lost 3 bases, J lost 1 base, and 19 bases lay in between. The germline V gene encodes CDR1 LNHNV and CDR2 YYDKDF (reference sequence). There are 17 residues in the CDR3. The CDR3 protein is CATSRDLSGGYSYEQYF. The CDR3 DNA follows: TGTGCCACCAGCAGGGACTTATCAGGAGGCTATTCCTACGAGCAGTACTTC.

The chain has TRBV19 and TRBJ2-3; no definite D call. V gave up 6 bases and J gave up 1 base, with 8 bases separating them. The CDR3 consists of 13 residues. Per the germline V gene, CDR1 is LNHDA and CDR2 is SQIVND (reference sequence). This CDR3 is CASSNSRTDTQYF. The CDR3 DNA is TGTGCCAGTAGCAACAGTCGCACAGATACGCAGTATTTT.

V gene TRBV12-3 or TRBV12-4 combines with J gene TRBJ1-2, with a tentative D call TRBD1 (5 bases). The V end lost 5 bases, the J end lost 5 bases, and 12 bases lay between the germline ends. The CDR3 length is 13 residues. In DNA, the CDR3 is TGTGCCAGCAGTCTCCGGGGGGGGTATGGCTACACCTTC. Translated: CASSLRGGYGYTF.